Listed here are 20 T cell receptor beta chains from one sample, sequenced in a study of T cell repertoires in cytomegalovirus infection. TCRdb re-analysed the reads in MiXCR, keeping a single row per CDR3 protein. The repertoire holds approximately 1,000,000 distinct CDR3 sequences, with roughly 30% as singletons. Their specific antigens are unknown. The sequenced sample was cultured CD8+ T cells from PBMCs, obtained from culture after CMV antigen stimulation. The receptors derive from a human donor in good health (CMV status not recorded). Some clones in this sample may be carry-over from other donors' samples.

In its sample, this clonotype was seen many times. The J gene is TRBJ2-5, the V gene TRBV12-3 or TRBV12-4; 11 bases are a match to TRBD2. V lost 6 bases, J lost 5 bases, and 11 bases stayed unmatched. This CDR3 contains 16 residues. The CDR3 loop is CASSVNLAGGYETQYF. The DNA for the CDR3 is TGTGCCAGCAGCGTAAATCTAGCGGGGGGTTACGAGACCCAGTACTTC.

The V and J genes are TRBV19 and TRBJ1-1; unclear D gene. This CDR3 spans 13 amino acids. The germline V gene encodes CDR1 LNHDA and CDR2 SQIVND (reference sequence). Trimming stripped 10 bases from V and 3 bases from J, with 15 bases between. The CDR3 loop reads CATHPGYDTEAFF. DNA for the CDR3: TGTGCCACCCATCCCGGGTATGACACTGAAGCTTTCTTT.

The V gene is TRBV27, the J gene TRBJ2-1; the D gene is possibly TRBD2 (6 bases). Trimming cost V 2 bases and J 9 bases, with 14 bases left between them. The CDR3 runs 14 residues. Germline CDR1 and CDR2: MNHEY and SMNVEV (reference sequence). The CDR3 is CASSLLNSGSEQFF. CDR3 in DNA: TGTGCCAGCAGTTTACTAAATAGCGGAAGTGAGCAGTTCTTC.

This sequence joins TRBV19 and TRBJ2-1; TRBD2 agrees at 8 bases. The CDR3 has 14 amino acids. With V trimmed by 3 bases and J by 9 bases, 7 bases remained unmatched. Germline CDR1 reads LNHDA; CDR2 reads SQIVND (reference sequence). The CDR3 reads CASSIRGGYGEQFF. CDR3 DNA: TGTGCCAGTAGTATTCGCGGGGGGTATGGTGAGCAGTTCTTC. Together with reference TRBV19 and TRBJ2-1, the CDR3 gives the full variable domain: DGGITQSPKYLFRKEGQNVTLSCEQNLNHDAMYWYRQDPGQGLRLIYYSQIVNDFQKGDIAEGYSVSREKKESFPLTVTSAQKNPTAFYLCASSIRGGYGEQFFGPGTRLTVL.

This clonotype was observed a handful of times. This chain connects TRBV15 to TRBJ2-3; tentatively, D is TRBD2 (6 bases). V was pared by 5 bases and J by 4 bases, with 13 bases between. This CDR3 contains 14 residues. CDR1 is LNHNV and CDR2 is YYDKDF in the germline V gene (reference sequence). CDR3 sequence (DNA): TGTGCCACCAGCCCGAGGACGGGGGCAGATACGCAGTATTTT. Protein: CATSPRTGADTQYF. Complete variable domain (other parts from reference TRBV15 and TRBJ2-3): DAMVIQNPRYQVTQFGKPVTLSCSQTLNHNVMYWYQQKSSQAPKLLFHYYDKDFNNEADTPDNFQSRRPNTSFCFLDIRSPGLGDTAMYLCATSPRTGADTQYFGPGTRLTVL.

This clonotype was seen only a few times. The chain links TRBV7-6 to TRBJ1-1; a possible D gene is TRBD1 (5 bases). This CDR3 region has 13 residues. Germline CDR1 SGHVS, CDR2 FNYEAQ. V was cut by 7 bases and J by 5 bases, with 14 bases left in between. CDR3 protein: CASKRDGGTEAFF. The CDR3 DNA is TGTGCCAGCAAGAGGGACGGCGGGACTGAAGCTTTCTTT.

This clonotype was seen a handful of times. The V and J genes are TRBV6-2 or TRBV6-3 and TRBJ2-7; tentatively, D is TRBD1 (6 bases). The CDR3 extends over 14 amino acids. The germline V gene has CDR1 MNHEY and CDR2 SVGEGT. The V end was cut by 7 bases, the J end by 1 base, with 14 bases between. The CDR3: CASTASTGSYEQYF. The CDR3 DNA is TGTGCCAGCACCGCCTCGACAGGATCCTACGAGCAGTACTTC.

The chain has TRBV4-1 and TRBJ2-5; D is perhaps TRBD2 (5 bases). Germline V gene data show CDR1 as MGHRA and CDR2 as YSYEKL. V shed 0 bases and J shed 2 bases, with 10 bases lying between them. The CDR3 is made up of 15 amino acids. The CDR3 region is CASSQDNGGQETQYF. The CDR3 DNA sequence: TGCGCCAGCAGCCAAGATAATGGAGGACAAGAGACCCAGTACTTC.

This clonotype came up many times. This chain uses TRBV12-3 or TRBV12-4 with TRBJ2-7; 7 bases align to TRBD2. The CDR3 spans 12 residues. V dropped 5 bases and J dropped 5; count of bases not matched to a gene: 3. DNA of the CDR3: TGTGCCAGCAGTCAGGGAGGGGACGAGCAGTACTTC. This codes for CASSQGGDEQYF.

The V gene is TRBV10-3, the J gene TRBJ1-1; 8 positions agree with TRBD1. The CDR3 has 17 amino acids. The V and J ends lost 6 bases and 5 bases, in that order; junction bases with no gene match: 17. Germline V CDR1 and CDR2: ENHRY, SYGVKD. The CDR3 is CAIRVMTGDNKGTEAFF. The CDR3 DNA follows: TGTGCCATCAGGGTTATGACAGGGGACAATAAGGGGACTGAAGCTTTCTTT.

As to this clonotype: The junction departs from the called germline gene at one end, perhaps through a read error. The CDR3 coding sequence is TGTGCCAACAGCCCTAGCGGGGGGGGGGGGGATGAGCAGTTCTTC. Its translation is CANSPSGGGGDEQFF. The rearrangement links TRBV7-2 to TRBJ2-1; 12 positions agree with TRBD2. The CDR3 spans 15 residues. CDR1 is SGHTA, CDR2 FQGNSA, per germline.

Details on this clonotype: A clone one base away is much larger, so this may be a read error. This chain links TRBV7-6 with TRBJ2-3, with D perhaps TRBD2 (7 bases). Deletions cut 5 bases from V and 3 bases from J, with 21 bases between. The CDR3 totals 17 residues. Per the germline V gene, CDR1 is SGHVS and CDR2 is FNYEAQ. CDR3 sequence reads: CASSPPDGGGPTDTQYF. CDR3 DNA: TGTGCCAGCAGCCCCCCCGATGGCGGGGGCCCTACAGATACGCAGTATTTT. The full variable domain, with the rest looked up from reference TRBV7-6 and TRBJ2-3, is GAGVSQSPRYKVTKRGQDVALRCDPISGHVSLYWYRQALGQGPEFLTYFNYEAQQDKSGLPNDRFSAERPEGSISTLTIQRTEQRDSAMYRCASSPPDGGGPTDTQYFGPGTRLTVL.

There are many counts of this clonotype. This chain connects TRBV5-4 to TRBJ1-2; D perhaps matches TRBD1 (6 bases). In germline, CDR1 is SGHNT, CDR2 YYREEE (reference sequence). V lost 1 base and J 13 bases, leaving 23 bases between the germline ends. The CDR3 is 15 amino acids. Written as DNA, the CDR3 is TGTGCCAGCAGCTTGCTTGGGGCAGGGGACACCCCTGGCACCTTC. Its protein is CASSLLGAGDTPGTF.

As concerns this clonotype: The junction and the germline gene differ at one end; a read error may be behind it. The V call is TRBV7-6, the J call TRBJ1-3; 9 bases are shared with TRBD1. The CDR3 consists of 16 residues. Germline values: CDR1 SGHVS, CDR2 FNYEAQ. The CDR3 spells CTSSPTGGSSGNTIYF. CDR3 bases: TGTACCAGCAGCCCCACAGGGGGCTCCTCTGGAAACACCATATATTTT.

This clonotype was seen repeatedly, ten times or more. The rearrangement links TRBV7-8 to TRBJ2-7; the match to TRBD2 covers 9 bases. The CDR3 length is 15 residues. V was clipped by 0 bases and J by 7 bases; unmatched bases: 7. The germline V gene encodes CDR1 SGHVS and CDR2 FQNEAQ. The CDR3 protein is CASSLALAGPIEQYF. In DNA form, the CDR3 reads TGTGCCAGCAGCTTAGCGCTAGCGGGGCCGATTGAGCAGTACTTC.

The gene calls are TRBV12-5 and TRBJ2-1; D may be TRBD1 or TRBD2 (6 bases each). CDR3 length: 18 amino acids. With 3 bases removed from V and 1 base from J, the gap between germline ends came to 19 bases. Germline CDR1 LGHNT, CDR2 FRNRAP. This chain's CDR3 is CASGFDLHEGGSYNEQFF. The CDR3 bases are TGTGCTAGTGGTTTCGACTTGCATGAGGGGGGTTCCTACAATGAGCAGTTCTTC.

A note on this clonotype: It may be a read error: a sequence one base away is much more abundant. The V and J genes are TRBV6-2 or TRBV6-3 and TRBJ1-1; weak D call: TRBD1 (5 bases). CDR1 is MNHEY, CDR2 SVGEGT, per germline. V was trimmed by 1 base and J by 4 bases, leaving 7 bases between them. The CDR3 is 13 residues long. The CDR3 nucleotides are TGTGCCAGCAGTTACTTGGGGGGCACTGAAGCTTTCTTT. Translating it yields CASSYLGGTEAFF.

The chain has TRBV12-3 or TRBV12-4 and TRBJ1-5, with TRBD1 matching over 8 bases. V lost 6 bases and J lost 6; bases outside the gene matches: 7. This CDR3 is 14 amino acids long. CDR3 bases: TGTGCCAGCAGGTGGACAGGGCGAGGTCAGCCCCAGCATTTT. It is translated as CASRWTGRGQPQHF.

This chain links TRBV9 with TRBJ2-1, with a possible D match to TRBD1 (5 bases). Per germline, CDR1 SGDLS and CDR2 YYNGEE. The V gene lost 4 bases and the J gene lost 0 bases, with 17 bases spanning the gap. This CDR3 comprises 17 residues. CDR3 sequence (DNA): TGTGCCAGCAGCTTAACACAGGCCGTAAGCTCCTACAATGAGCAGTTCTTC. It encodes CASSLTQAVSSYNEQFF.

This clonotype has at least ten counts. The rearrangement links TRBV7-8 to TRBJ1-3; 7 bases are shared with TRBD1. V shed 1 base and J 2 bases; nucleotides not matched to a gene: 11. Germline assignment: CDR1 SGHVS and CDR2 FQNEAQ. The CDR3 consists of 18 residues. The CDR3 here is CASSLDFYTTGAGNTIYF. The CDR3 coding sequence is TGTGCCAGCAGCTTAGATTTCTATACTACAGGGGCTGGAAACACCATATATTTT.